The sequence of this TCR beta chain was determined in a study of PD-L1 blockade in urothelial cancer. Turning to the study itself: About 85% of the roughly 29 patients were men who had bladder-origin urothelial cancer. Each blood sample yielded a median of approximately 140,000 T cells.

Germline CDR1 reads SGHTA; CDR2 reads FQGNSA. Trimming took off 5 bases at V and 4 bases at J, with 21 bases between the two ends. The CDR3 consists of 16 residues. Generated by immunoSEQ multiplex PCR, the TCRdb table keeps only in-frame clones and is missing some. The sample holds roughly 42,000 clones, roughly 77% seen once. This TCR was sampled from a man between 65 and 80 years old with urothelial cancer. This sample comprised PBMCs, obtained around atezolizumab (anti-PD-L1) treatment. This chain connects TRBV7-2 to TRBJ2-7; D is perhaps TRBD2 (5 bases). The CDR3 loop reads CASSQPIGGLEYEQYF. The DNA for the CDR3 is TGTGCCAGCAGCCAACCAATTGGCGGGTTAGAGTACGAGCAGTACTTC. Full variable domain (remainder filled in from reference TRBV7-2 and TRBJ2-7): GAGVSQSPSNKVTEKGKDVELRCDPISGHTALYWYRQSLGQGLEFLIYFQGNSAPDKSGLPSDRFSAERTGGSVSTLTIQRTQQEDSAVYLCASSQPIGGLEYEQYFGPGTRLTVT.